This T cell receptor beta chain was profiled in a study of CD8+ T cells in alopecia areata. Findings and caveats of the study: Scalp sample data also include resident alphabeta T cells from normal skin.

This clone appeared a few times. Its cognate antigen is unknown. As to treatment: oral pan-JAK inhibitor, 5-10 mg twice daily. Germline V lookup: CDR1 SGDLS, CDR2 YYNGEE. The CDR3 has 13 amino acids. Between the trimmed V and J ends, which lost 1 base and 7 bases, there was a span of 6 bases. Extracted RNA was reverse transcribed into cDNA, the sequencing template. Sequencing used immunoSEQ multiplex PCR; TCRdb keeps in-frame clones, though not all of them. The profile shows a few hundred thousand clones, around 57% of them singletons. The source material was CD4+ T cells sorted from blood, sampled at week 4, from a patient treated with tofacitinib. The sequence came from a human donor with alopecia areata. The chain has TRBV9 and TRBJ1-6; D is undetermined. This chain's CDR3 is CASSVTRNSPLHF. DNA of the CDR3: TGTGCCAGCAGCGTAACAAGAAATTCACCCCTCCACTTT.